This TCR beta chain was sequenced for a study of radiation and T cells in renal cell carcinoma (TCRdb year 2020). Concerning the study at large: In total, some 50 samples underwent TCR beta sequencing: about 25 tumors plus 27 peripheral blood samples. The last blood draw occurred 4 weeks after radiation, at the same time as nephrectomy. A total of approximately 3,800,000 unique CDR3 nucleotide sequences, encoding 2.5 million to 3 million unique CDR3 amino acid sequences, were found across all 50 or so samples.

Details on this clone: What antigen it recognizes has not been identified. Base qualities were left out, and no much larger clone turns up one base away.

The label giving this sample's time point can be read as: blood 4 weeks post-SBRT, at nephrectomy. In light of the paper, this sample's treatment or condition label describes: 15 Gy SBRT to primary tumor, nephrectomy 4 weeks later. Samples came from a clinical trial, in which primary renal cell carcinomas received 15 Gy stereotactic body radiation therapy followed by nephrectomy 4 weeks later. To follow tumor-enriched clonotypes, serial peripheral blood was collected from radiation-treated patients at baseline and at 2 weeks and 4 weeks after SBRT. Every patient had renal cell carcinoma of clear cell pathology. The QIAamp DNA Blood Mini Kit (Qiagen) was used to prepare genomic DNA for TCR sequencing. Samples were included in the analyses only if all quality control checks were passed. V is cut back by 0 bases and J by 5 bases, with 8 bases in the junction unmatched. Including cysteine and phenylalanine, the CDR3 has 15 amino acids. Only the CDR3 region is kept as DNA, spanning 45 bases read in frame from base 1. CDR1 and CDR2 (GTSNPN, SVGIG) derive from the germline V gene (reference sequence).

The immunoSEQ kit was used, according to the manufacturer's recommendations, to generate TCR beta libraries from genomic DNA. Library preparation used a first multiplex PCR with proprietary primers, then a second PCR adding unique barcodes, with bead cleanups after each round. A kit-provided positive control reaction and a negative control reaction were included in every sample batch. The final libraries underwent checking on an Agilent 4200 TapeStation D1000 ScreenTape, volumetric pooling, and quantification by qPCR. An Illumina NextSeq500 fitted with a MidOutput 150-cycle cartridge performed the sequencing, running 156 Read1 cycles and 15 Index1 cycles with the kit's custom primers. The pooled library was loaded at 0.75 to 1 pM, with a 20% PhiX control spiked in. For the original study's pipeline: Vendor-processed data were analyzed in R, with a clonotype defined as all T cells sharing the same CDR3 nucleotide sequence. For clone abundance analyses, frequencies were normalized to the 10,000 most abundant clones per sample. Public T cell clones, averaging fewer than five per sample, were removed before analysis. Tumor-enriched clonotypes and baseline blood-enriched clonotypes were defined as those with an abundance difference of at least 32-fold between compartments. A beta-binomial differential abundance model was used to identify clonotypes that were expanded or contracted between blood time points. Similarity between tumor and blood repertoires was quantified using the Baroni-Urbani and Buser coefficient, and groups were compared with two-tailed Wilcoxon tests in R. TCRdb took over this immuneACCESS table, retaining in-frame rearrangements with V and J assigned. Such tables are incomplete; in checked studies, under half of the missing clones stem from an unresolved V gene, and the remainder is unexplained. V, J and clone size are taken as reported in that table, and D and trimming were inferred from the DNA itself. In this sample the table shows under 35,000 clones, over 75% of which occur a single time. Jointly, the top ten make up around a third of the sample.

Results and caveats for the whole study, not just this receptor: In blood, the top tumor clonotypes increased between baseline and 2 weeks post-radiation and then shrank by 4 weeks, which suggests that tumor-resident clones expanded only transiently. Because the trial had a single-armed design, the trial could not examine how radiation dose or scheduling affected the TCR repertoire. Blood repertoire dynamics were not followed beyond 4 weeks after treatment. Because no pretreatment tumor biopsies were available, whether clonotypes were present in the tumor at baseline could not be determined.

The sequences come from blood, collected from a patient whose treatment included radiotherapy and nephrectomy. The chain links TRBV30 with TRBJ2-3, and 7 junction bases match TRBD2. The receptor was derived from a man aged 55 to 70 with renal cell carcinoma. The CDR3: CAWSVGLIAGDTQYF. The nucleotide sequence reads TGTGCCTGGAGTGTAGGTCTAATAGCGGGAGATACGCAGTATTTT.